This T cell receptor beta chain derives from a study of CD4 T cell repertoires in COVID-19 (dated by TCRdb to the early 2020s). With regard to the full study: To analyze cross-reactivity, CFSE-low cells were expanded with IL-2 for 10 days and then labeled again and restimulated with spike proteins from other coronaviruses. The study characterized naturally processed CD4+ T cell responses to SARS-CoV-2 spike and nucleoprotein in COVID-19-recovered individuals, using TCR Vbeta sequencing to assess clonal composition. In three recovered individuals, the TCR Vbeta repertoire of SARS-CoV-2-reactive T cells was analyzed at the subset level.

The time point label here, explained by the study, means: sample from a COVID-19-recovered individual after infection. Donors were patients who had recovered from mild-to-severe COVID-19. Memory T cell samples that were not cultured went straight to sequencing right after ex vivo isolation. From peripheral blood mononuclear cells, the researchers isolated CD4+ total memory, central memory, effector memory and circulating T follicular helper cells. With regard to this clone: Its antigen is unknown. No base quality information exists; no much larger clone differs at one position.

The receptor library was made with the immunoSEQ multiplex PCR assay. Per the source publication's procedure: The Chao-Jaccard similarity index and the number of shared clonotypes were used to measure repertoire overlap between subsets. This immuneACCESS table, as held by TCRdb, lists in-frame sequences with V and J called but not all clones. Of the missing ones, under half trace to an unresolved V gene in checked studies; the others have no known cause. V, J and clone size were drawn from that table, and D and trimming were deduced from the DNA. The table for this sample lists about 75,000 clones; about 80% of them were counted only once. Together, the top ten hold around 0.6% of the sample. V is cut by 4 bases and J by 1 base, and the space between the germline ends is 17 bases. The CDR3 measures 17 amino acids from cysteine to phenylalanine. Solely the CDR3 DNA is kept, with 51 bases framed from the first base. Per the germline V gene, SGHDN is the CDR1 and FVKESK is the CDR2.

The paper's findings and limits, for the study overall: Between about 6.5 and 27% of SARS-CoV-2 clonotypes were also detected in SARS-CoV and/or HKU1 spike-stimulated secondary cultures, consistent with cross-reactivity. Several of the most expanded SARS-CoV-2-reactive clonotypes were present in two or all three memory subsets, which suggests intraclonal diversification.

This material consisted of CD4+ T cells from peripheral blood, taken after recovery from COVID-19. The TCR comes from a human donor who had COVID-19. The V and J segments used are TRBV14 and TRBJ2-1; the D gene remains uncertain. CDR3 region: CASSPTRGRGSYNEQFF. The sequence in DNA is TGTGCCAGCAGCCCCACAAGAGGCCGTGGATCCTACAATGAGCAGTTCTTC.